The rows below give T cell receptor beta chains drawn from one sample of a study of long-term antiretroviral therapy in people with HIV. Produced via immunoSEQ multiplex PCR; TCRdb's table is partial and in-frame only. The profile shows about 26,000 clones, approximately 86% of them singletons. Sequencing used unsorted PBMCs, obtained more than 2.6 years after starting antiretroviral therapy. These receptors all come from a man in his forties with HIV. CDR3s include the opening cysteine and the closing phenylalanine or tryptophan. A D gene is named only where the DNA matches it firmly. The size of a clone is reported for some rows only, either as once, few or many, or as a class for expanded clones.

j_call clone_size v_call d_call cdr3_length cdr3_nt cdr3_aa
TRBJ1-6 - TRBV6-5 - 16 TGTGCCAGCAGTTACTCCGATCGGGGGTATAATTCACCCCTCCACTTT CASSYSDRGYNSPLHF
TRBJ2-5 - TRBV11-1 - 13 TGTGCCAGCAGCTTAGACCCAGAAGAGACCCAGTACTTC CASSLDPEETQYF
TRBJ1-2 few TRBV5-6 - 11 TGTGCCAGCAGCGCTATCTATGGCTACACCTTC CASSAIYGYTF
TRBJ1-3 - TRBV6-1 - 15 TGTGCCAGCAGTGAAAGGCAGGGCTCCGGAAACACCATATATTTT CASSERQGSGNTIYF
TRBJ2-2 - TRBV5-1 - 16 TGCGCCAGCAGCTTGAATGGCGGGGCGAACACCGGGGAGCTGTTTTTT CASSLNGGANTGELFF
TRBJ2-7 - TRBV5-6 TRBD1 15 TGTGCCAGCAGCTTGGACAGGGGTCTCTCCTACGAGCAGTACTTC CASSLDRGLSYEQYF
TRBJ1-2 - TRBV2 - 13 TGTGCCAGCAGTGAGACAGTAGGGTATGGCTACACCTTC CASSETVGYGYTF
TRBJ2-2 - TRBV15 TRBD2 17 TGTGCCACCAGCAGGGCTAGCGGGAGGGCCCTCACCGGGGAGCTGTTTTTT CATSRASGRALTGELFF
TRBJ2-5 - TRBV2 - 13 TGTGCCAGCAGGGACACTGCCCAAGAGACCCAGTACTTC CASRDTAQETQYF
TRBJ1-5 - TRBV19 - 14 TGTGCCAGTAGGAACTGGGACGGGAATCAGCCCCAGCATTTT CASRNWDGNQPQHF
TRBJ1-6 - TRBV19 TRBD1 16 TGTGCCAGTAGCCCGGACAGGGGCCGGAATAATTCACCCCTCCACTTT CASSPDRGRNNSPLHF
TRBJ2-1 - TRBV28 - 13 TGTGCCAGCAGCCCAGACACGAACAATGAGCAGTTCTTC CASSPDTNNEQFF
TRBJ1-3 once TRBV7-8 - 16 TGTGCCAGCAGCTCCTCCCCGGGTTACTCTGGAAACACCATATATTTT CASSSSPGYSGNTIYF
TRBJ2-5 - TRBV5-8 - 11 TGTGCCAGCAGTCAACAAGAGACCCAGTACTTC CASSQQETQYF
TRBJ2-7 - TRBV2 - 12 TGTGCCACCAAGAGGAATTGGGACGAGCAGTACTTC CATKRNWDEQYF
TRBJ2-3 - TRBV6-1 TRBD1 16 TGTGCCAGCAGTGAGGGGTCGGGACAGATTTTAGATACGCAGTATTTT CASSEGSGQILDTQYF
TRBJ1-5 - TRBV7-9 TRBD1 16 TGTGCCAGCAGCCCAGGGACAGGGTCCCACAATCAGCCCCAGCATTTT CASSPGTGSHNQPQHF
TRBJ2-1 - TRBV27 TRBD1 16 TGTGCCAGCAGTTTAGAGACAGGGGGGTCCAACAATGAGCAGTTCTTC CASSLETGGSNNEQFF
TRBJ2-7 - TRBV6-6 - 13 TGTGCCAGCAGTTACCTTGAAAGGTTCGAGCAGTACTTC CASSYLERFEQYF
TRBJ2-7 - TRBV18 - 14 TGTGCCAGCTCACCAGACAGGAGCTCCTACGAGCAGTACTTC CASSPDRSSYEQYF
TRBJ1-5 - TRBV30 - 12 TGTGCCGGAGGGTATCCCAATCAGCCCCAGCATTTT CAGGYPNQPQHF
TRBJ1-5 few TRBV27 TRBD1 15 TGTGCCAGCAGCCTTAGGACAGGGACGAATCAGCCCCAGCATTTT CASSLRTGTNQPQHF
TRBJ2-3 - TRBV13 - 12 TGTGCCAGCAGCTTACGAGGGAATACGCAGTATTTT CASSLRGNTQYF
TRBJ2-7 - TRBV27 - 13 TGTGCCAGCAGTTTACAAGGAGCTCACGAGCAGTACTTC CASSLQGAHEQYF
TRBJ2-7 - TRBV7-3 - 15 TGTGCCAGCAGCTTGGGAGACAGGTTTTCCTACGAGCAGTACTTC CASSLGDRFSYEQYF
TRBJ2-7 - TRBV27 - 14 TGTGCCAGCAGCTACATGACAGGAGGCTACGAGCAGTACTTC CASSYMTGGYEQYF
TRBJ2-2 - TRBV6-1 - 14 TGTGCCAGCAGTGAGGTGGGGGACGCCGGGGAGCTGTTTTTT CASSEVGDAGELFF
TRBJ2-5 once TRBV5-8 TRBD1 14 TGTGCCAGCAGCCGGGACAGGCCGGGGGAGACCCAGTACTTC CASSRDRPGETQYF
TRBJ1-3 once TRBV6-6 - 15 TGTGCCAGCAGAGAGGGGGGGATCTCTGGAAACACCATATATTTT CASREGGISGNTIYF
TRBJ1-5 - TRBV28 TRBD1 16 TGTGCCAGCAGCGGGACAGGGGGCTTTAGCAATCAGCCCCAGCATTTT CASSGTGGFSNQPQHF
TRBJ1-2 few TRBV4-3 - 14 TGCGCCAGCAGCCAAGAAACCTCAGATTATGGCTACACCTTC CASSQETSDYGYTF
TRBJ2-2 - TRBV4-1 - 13 TGCGCCAGCAGCCAACCCAGGGACCGGGAGCTGTTTTTT CASSQPRDRELFF
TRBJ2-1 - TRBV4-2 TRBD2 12 TGTGCCAGCCTAGGGACTAGCGGGATCCAGTTCTTC CASLGTSGIQFF
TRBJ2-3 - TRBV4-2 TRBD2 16 TGTGCCAGCAGCCAAGGGGGTACTAGCGGTTCCGATACGCAGTATTTT CASSQGGTSGSDTQYF
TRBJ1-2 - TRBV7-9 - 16 TGTGCCAGCAGCTTAGAAGGAGGTCGCAGGGTCTATGGCTACACCTTC CASSLEGGRRVYGYTF
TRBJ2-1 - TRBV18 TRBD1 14 TGTGCCAGCTCACCAAGGACAGGGAACAATGAGCAGTTCTTC CASSPRTGNNEQFF
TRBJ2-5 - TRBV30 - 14 TGTGCCTGGAGTGTAGGGAGGGGGCTAGAGACCCAGTACTTC CAWSVGRGLETQYF
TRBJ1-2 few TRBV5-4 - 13 TGTGCCAGCAGCTCACTCGTTCGAAACGGCTACACCTTC CASSSLVRNGYTF
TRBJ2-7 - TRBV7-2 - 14 TGTGCCAGCAGCTTAGATGGTCCTACCTACGAGCAGTACTTC CASSLDGPTYEQYF
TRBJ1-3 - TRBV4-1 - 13 TGCGCCAGCAGCGGGTGGGGGGGAAACACCATATATTTT CASSGWGGNTIYF
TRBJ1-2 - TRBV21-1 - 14 TGTGCCAGCAGCAAAGACGGCTCTGTTTATGGCTACACCTTC CASSKDGSVYGYTF
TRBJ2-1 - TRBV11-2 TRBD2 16 TGTGCCAGCAGCTTAAAGGTCGGGGGGGGCAACAATGAGCAGTTCTTC CASSLKVGGGNNEQFF